This T cell receptor (beta chain) was found in a study of CD8 T cells in Susac syndrome. RNA amounts of about 0.45 to 1 ug underwent reverse transcription with random hexamers. TCRdb re-analysed the immunoSEQ multiplex PCR reads in MiXCR, keeping a single row per CDR3 protein. This table has some 120,000 distinct CDR3 sequences, roughly 94% appearing once. The CDR3 covers 15 residues. From germline, CDR1 is SNHLY and CDR2 FYNNEI. V was cut by 4 bases and J by 6 bases, with 15 bases left in between. Sample: CD4+ T cells from PBMCs. V and J are TRBV2 and TRBJ2-2; weak D call: TRBD1 (6 bases). The TCR sequence derives from a human donor with multiple sclerosis. The CDR3 nucleotides read TGTGCCAGCAGTGTAAGACCCCCAGGGGCCGGGGAGCTGTTTTTT. Translation: CASSVRPPGAGELFF.